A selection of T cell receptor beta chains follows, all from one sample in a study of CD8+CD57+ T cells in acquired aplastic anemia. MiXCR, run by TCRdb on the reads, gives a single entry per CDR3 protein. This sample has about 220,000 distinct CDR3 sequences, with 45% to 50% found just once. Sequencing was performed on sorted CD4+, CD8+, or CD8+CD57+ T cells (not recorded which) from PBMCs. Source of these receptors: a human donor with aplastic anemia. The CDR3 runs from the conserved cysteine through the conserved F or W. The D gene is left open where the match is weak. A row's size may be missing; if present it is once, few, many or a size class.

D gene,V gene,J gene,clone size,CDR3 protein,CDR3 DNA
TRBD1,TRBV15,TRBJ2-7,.,CASRPGQGGREQYF,TGTGCCAGCAGACCAGGACAGGGAGGACGGGAGCAGTACTTC
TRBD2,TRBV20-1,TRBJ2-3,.,CSAARGGGNTQYF,TGCAGTGCAGCTCGGGGGGGCGGAAATACGCAGTATTTT
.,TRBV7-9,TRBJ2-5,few,CASSLGMQETQYF,TGTGCCAGCAGCTTGGGGATGCAAGAGACCCAGTACTTC
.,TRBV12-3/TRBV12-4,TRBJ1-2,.,CASRYGGAPNYGYTF,TGTGCCAGCAGATACGGGGGGGCGCCCAATTATGGCTACACCTTC
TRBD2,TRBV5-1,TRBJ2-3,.,CASSSVSGMGTDTQYF,TGCGCCAGCAGCTCGGTCAGCGGGATGGGCACAGATACGCAGTATTTT
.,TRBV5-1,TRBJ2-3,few,CASSLAGPVADTQYF,TGCGCCAGCAGCTTGGCAGGCCCTGTTGCAGATACGCAGTATTTT
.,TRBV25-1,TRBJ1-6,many,CASGTTDSLSPLHF,TGTGCCAGCGGAACGACGGACTCTCTTTCACCCCTCCACTTT
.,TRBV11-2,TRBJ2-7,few,CASSLVGANQYF,TGTGCCAGCAGCTTAGTCGGGGCTAATCAGTACTTC
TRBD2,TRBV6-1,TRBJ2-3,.,CASSSNGLAGALERTDTQYF,TGTGCCAGCAGCTCGAACGGACTAGCGGGGGCCCTAGAACGCACAGATACGCAGTATTTT
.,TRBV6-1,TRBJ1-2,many,CASPGANNYGYTF,TGTGCCAGCCCGGGGGCGAACAACTATGGCTACACCTTC
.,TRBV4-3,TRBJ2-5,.,CASSQGWYPETQYF,TGCGCCAGCAGCCAAGGATGGTATCCAGAGACCCAGTACTTC
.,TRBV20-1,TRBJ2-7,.,CSARVDRAYEQYF,TGCAGTGCTAGAGTGGACAGAGCCTACGAGCAGTACTTC
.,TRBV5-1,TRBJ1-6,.,CASSLEGGRFSPLHF,TGCGCCAGCAGCTTGGAGGGGGGGCGGTTTTCACCCCTCCACTTT
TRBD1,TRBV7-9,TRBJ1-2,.,CASSHGTGNIYGYTF,TGTGCCAGCAGCCACGGGACAGGGAACATTTATGGCTACACCTTC
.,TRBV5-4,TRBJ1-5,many,CASSQGQTQPQHF,TGTGCCAGCAGTCAAGGACAGACCCAGCCCCAGCATTTT
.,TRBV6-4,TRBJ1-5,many,CASSGDSNQPQHF,TGTGCCAGCAGTGGGGATAGCAATCAGCCCCAGCATTTT
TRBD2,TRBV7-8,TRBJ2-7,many,CASSLVGRVDEQYF,TGTGCCAGCAGCTTAGTGGGGAGGGTCGACGAGCAGTACTTC
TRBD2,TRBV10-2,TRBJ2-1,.,CAIRRTSGLQQRNEQFF,TGCGCCATCAGGCGGACTAGCGGCCTCCAACAGCGGAATGAGCAGTTCTTC
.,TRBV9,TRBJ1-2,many,CASKSGFGYTF,TGTGCCAGCAAGTCAGGTTTCGGCTACACCTTC
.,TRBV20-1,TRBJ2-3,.,CSARDFARGTDAQYF,TGCAGTGCTAGAGATTTTGCCCGGGGAACAGATGCGCAGTATTTT
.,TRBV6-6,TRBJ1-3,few,CASSLWGETTSTIYF,TGTGCCAGCTCCCTGTGGGGGGAAACCACGTCCACCATATATTTT
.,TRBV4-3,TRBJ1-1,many,CASSARDLGTEAFF,TGCGCCAGCAGCGCCCGGGACCTCGGGACTGAAGCTTTCTTT
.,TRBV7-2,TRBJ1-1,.,CASSPDTEAFF,TGTGCCAGCAGCCCTGACACTGAAGCTTTCTTT
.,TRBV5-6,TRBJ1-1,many,CASSWVNEAFF,TGTGCCAGCAGCTGGGTCAATGAAGCTTTCTTT
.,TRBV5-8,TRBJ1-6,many,CASSASSSYNSPLHF,TGTGCCAGCAGCGCGTCAAGCTCCTATAATTCACCCCTCCACTTT
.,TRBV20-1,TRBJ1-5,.,CSASGGGGNQPQHF,TGCAGTGCTAGTGGTGGAGGCGGCAATCAGCCCCAGCATTTT
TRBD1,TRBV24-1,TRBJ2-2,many,CATSDLDRGPLVGELFF,TGTGCCACCAGTGACCTTGACAGGGGGCCCTTGGTCGGGGAGCTGTTTTTT
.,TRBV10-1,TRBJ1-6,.,CASSEWGDNSPLHF,TGCGCCAGCAGTGAGTGGGGAGATAATTCACCCCTCCACTTT
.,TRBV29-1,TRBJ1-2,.,CSVTGGYGYTF,TGCAGCGTCACGGGAGGGTATGGCTACACCTTC
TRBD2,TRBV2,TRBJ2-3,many,CASRETSGVITDTQYF,TGTGCCAGCAGGGAGACTAGCGGGGTGATCACAGATACGCAGTATTTT
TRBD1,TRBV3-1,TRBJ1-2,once,CASSQDETGDRGYTF,TGTGCCAGCAGCCAAGATGAGACAGGGGACAGGGGCTACACCTTC
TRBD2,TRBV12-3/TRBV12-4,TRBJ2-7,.,CASSARLANEQYF,TGTGCCAGCAGTGCGAGACTAGCTAATGAGCAGTACTTC
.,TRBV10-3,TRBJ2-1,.,CAISEKSKEFTYNEQFF,TGTGCCATCAGTGAGAAGAGTAAAGAATTCACCTACAATGAGCAGTTCTTC
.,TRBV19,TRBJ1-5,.,CASTWNQPQHF,TGTGCCAGTACCTGGAATCAGCCCCAGCATTTT
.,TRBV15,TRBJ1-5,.,CATSRDHRSDQPQHF,TGTGCCACCAGCAGAGATCACAGGAGTGATCAGCCCCAGCATTTT
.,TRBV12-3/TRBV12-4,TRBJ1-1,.,CASSWQGMNTEAFF,TGTGCCAGCAGTTGGCAGGGAATGAACACTGAAGCTTTCTTT
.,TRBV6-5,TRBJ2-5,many,CASSYSYSTTQETQYF,TGTGCCAGCAGTTACTCGTACAGTACCACACAGGAGACCCAGTACTTC
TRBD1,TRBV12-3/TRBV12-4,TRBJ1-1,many,CASSNEEDRVETEAFF,TGTGCCAGCAGTAACGAGGAGGACAGGGTCGAGACTGAAGCTTTCTTT
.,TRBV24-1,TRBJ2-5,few,CATIQRRGGETQYF,TGTGCCACCATTCAGCGCAGGGGCGGGGAGACCCAGTACTTC
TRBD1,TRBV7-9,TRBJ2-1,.,CASSLQGVSEQFF,TGTGCCAGCAGCTTACAGGGGGTTAGTGAGCAGTTCTTC
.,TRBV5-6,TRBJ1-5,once,CASSSGPAYEHF,TGTGCCAGCAGCAGCGGCCCAGCCTACGAGCATTTT
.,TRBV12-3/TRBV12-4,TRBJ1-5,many,CASSFGQWQPQHF,TGTGCCAGCAGTTTTGGTCAGTGGCAGCCCCAGCATTTT
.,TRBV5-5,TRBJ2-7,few,CASSWIVSGWDSYEQYF,TGTGCCAGCAGCTGGATAGTTAGCGGCTGGGACAGCTACGAGCAGTACTTC
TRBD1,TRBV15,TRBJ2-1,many,CATSTPGQGVIEQFF,TGTGCCACCAGCACGCCGGGACAGGGGGTTATTGAGCAGTTCTTC
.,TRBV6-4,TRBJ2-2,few,CASSDYAGGLGELFF,TGTGCCAGCAGCGACTACGCCGGGGGTCTCGGGGAGCTGTTTTTT